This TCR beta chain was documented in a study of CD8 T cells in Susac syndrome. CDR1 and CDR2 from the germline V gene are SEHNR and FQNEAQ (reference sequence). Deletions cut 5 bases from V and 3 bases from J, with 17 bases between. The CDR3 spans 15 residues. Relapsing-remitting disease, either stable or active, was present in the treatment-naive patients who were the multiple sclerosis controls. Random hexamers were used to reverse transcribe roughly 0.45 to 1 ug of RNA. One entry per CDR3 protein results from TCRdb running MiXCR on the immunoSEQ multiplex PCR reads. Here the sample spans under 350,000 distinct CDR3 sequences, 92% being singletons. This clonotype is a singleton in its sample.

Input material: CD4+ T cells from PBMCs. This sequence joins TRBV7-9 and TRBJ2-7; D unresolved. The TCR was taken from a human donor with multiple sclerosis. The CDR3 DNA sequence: TGTGCCAGCAGCCTACAGACTGGCACCGTCTACGAGCAGTACTTC. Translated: CASSLQTGTVYEQYF.